The present T cell receptor beta chain was sequenced within a study of response to subunit inactivated influenza vaccine. TCRdb processed the RT-PCR reads anew with MiXCR; each CDR3 protein has one entry. Here the sample spans 710,000 or so distinct CDR3 sequences, about 15% being singletons. CDR1 is MDHEN, CDR2 SYDVKM, per germline. The germline V and J ends were trimmed by 2 bases and 7 bases, with 14 bases remaining between them. The CDR3 is 15 amino acids. This sequence joins TRBV28 and TRBJ1-4; D is uncertain. The sample consisted of PBMCs from blood, taken about 11 days after vaccination. The TCR sequence derives from a man aged 50 or older who received an inactivated influenza vaccine. CDR3 residues: CASSLVGLVSEKLFF. The CDR3 nucleotides read TGTGCCAGCAGTTTAGTAGGGTTGGTCAGTGAAAAACTGTTTTTT. Full variable domain (missing parts from reference TRBV28 and TRBJ1-4): DVKVTQSSRYLVKRTGEKVFLECVQDMDHENMFWYRQDPGLGLRLIYFSYDVKMKEKGDIPEGYSVSREKKERFSLILESASTNQTSMYLCASSLVGLVSEKLFFGSGTQLSVL.